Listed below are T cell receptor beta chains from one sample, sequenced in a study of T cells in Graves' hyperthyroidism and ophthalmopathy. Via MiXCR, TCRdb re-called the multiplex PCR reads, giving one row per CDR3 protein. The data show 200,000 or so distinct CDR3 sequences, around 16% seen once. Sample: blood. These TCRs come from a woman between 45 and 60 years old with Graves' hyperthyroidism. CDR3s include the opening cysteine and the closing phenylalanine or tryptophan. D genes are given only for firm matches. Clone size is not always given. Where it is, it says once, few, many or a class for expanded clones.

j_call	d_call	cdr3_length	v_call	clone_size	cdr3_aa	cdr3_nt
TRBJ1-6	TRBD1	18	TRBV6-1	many	CASIKTPGQGATNSPLHF	TGTGCCAGCATCAAAACTCCTGGACAGGGGGCCACTAATTCACCCCTCCACTTT
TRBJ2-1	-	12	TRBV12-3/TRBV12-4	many	CASSPGINEQFF	TGTGCCAGCAGCCCGGGCATCAATGAGCAGTTCTTC
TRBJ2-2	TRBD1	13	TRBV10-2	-	CASRDRAAGELFF	TGCGCCAGCAGGGACAGGGCCGCCGGGGAGCTGTTTTTT
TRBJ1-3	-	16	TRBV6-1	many	CASSERGLISGNTIYF	TGTGCCAGCAGTGAAAGGGGACTGATCTCTGGAAACACCATATATTTT
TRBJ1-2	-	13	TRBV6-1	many	CASSRTDAYGYTF	TGTGCCAGCAGCCGGACAGATGCTTATGGCTACACCTTC
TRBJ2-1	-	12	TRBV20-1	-	CSARTIYNEQFF	TGCAGTGCTCGGACCATTTACAATGAGCAGTTCTTC
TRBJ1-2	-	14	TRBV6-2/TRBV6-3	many	CASRQTERTRGYTF	TGTGCCAGCAGACAAACAGAACGGACCCGGGGCTACACCTTC
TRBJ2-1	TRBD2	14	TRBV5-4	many	CASSLGLAGTEQFF	TGTGCCAGCAGCTTGGGACTAGCGGGAACTGAGCAGTTCTTC
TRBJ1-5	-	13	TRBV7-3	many	CASSLNEGQPQHF	TGTGCCAGCAGCTTAAACGAGGGTCAGCCCCAGCATTTT
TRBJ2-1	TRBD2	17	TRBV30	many	CAWRNSGLAGVGDEQFF	TGTGCCTGGAGGAACTCGGGACTAGCGGGAGTCGGTGATGAGCAGTTCTTC
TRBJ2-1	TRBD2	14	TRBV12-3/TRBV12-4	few	CASSFLGGGFEQFF	TGTGCCAGCAGTTTTCTGGGGGGAGGGTTTGAGCAGTTCTTC
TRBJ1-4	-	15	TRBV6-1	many	CASSDGLGWNEKLFF	TGTGCCAGCAGTGATGGTCTAGGGTGGAATGAAAAACTGTTTTTT
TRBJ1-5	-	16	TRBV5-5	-	CASSLEPLLGNQPQHF	TGTGCCAGCAGCTTGGAGCCGTTGCTGGGCAATCAGCCCCAGCATTTT
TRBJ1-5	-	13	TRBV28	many	CASTETANQPQHF	TGTGCCAGCACCGAGACAGCTAATCAGCCCCAGCATTTT
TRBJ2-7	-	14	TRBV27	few	CASSLVRTSYEQYF	TGTGCCAGCAGTTTGGTTAGGACCTCCTACGAGCAGTACTTC
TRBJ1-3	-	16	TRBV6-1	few	CASSDSRGISGNTIYF	TGTGCCAGCAGTGACAGTAGAGGGATCTCTGGAAACACCATATATTTT
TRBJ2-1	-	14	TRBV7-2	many	CASSFTGTGDEQFF	TGTGCCAGCAGCTTTACCGGGACTGGCGATGAGCAGTTCTTC
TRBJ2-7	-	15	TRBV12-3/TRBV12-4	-	CASSPGGAGGYEQYF	TGTGCCAGCAGCCCCGGGGGAGCGGGTGGTTACGAGCAGTACTTC
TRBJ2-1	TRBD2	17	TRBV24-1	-	CATSDPELAGAHNEQFF	TGTGCCACCAGTGATCCTGAACTAGCGGGAGCCCACAATGAGCAGTTCTTC
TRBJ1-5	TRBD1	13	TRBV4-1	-	CASSQGRTGPQHF	TGCGCCAGCAGCCAAGGACGGACAGGGCCCCAGCATTTT
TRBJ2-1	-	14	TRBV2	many	CASRYPAGYNEQFF	TGTGCCAGCAGATACCCGGCGGGGTACAATGAGCAGTTCTTC
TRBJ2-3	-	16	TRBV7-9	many	CASSSGRDSRTDTQYF	TGTGCCAGCAGCTCAGGTCGGGACTCCCGCACAGATACGCAGTATTTT
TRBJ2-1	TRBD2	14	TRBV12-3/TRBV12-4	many	CASSLLAGGYEQFF	TGTGCCAGCAGTTTGCTAGCGGGAGGGTATGAGCAGTTCTTC
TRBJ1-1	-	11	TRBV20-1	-	CSAEENTEAFF	TGCAGTGCCGAGGAAAACACTGAAGCTTTCTTT
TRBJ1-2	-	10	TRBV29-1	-	CSVKEGGYTF	TGCAGCGTAAAAGAGGGTGGCTACACCTTC
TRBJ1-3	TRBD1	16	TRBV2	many	CASSETRTGAGNTIYF	TGTGCCAGCAGTGAAACTAGGACAGGGGCTGGAAACACCATATATTTT
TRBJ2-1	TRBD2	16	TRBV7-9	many	CASSSVWREGHNEQFF	TGTGCCAGCAGCTCAGTCTGGAGGGAGGGCCACAATGAGCAGTTCTTC
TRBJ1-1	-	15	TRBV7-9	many	CASSLTQATHTEAFF	TGTGCCAGCAGCTTAACGCAGGCTACACACACTGAAGCTTTCTTT
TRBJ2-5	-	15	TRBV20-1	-	CSAWKGGSGQETQYF	TGCAGTGCCTGGAAGGGGGGTAGCGGCCAAGAGACCCAGTACTTC
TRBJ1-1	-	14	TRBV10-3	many	CAISGRGVETEAFF	TGTGCCATCTCGGGCAGGGGAGTGGAGACTGAAGCTTTCTTT
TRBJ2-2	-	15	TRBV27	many	CASSLSYSNTGELFF	TGTGCCAGCAGTTTATCTTACTCGAACACCGGGGAGCTGTTTTTT
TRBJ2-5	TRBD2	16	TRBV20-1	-	CSARGDLAGSQETQYF	TGCAGTGCTAGAGGGGATCTAGCGGGTTCCCAAGAGACCCAGTACTTC
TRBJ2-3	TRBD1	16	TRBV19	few	CASTLGGVGQEDTQYF	TGTGCCAGTACCCTCGGAGGGGTGGGACAGGAGGATACGCAGTATTTT
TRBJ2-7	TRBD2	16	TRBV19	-	CASSSRNGGSYNEQYF	TGTGCCAGTAGTAGCAGGAACGGGGGGTCGTACAATGAGCAGTACTTC
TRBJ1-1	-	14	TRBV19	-	CASSSGAGNTEAFF	TGTGCCAGTAGTTCGGGGGCAGGGAACACTGAAGCTTTCTTT
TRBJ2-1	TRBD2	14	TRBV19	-	CASSGLAPNNEQFF	TGTGCCAGTAGTGGACTAGCACCAAACAATGAGCAGTTCTTC
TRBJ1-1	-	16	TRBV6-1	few	CASRLQSGQMNTEAFF	TGTGCCAGCAGGCTACAGTCGGGTCAGATGAACACTGAAGCTTTCTTT
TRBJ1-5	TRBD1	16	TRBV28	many	CASSLETGLSNQPQHF	TGTGCCAGCAGTTTGGAGACAGGGCTTAGCAATCAGCCCCAGCATTTT
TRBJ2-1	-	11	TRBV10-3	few	CAISLNNEQFF	TGTGCCATCAGCCTTAACAATGAGCAGTTCTTC
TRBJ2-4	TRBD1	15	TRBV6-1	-	CASSEETGASSIQYF	TGTGCCAGCAGTGAGGAGACAGGGGCATCTAGCATTCAGTACTTC
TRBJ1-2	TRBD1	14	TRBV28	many	CASNPQDRVGGYTF	TGTGCCAGCAATCCCCAGGACAGGGTCGGGGGCTACACCTTC
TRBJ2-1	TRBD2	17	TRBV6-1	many	CASSSGRRLARHNEQFF	TGTGCCAGCAGTTCGGGGCGGCGACTAGCGAGACACAATGAGCAGTTCTTC
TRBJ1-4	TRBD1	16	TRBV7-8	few	CASRHKPGQGNEKLFF	TGTGCCAGCAGACACAAGCCGGGACAGGGTAATGAAAAACTGTTTTTT
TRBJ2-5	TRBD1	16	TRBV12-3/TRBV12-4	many	CASSYRTGSREETQYF	TGTGCCAGCAGCTACCGGACAGGGTCAAGAGAAGAGACCCAGTACTTC
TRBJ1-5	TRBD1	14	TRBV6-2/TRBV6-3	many	CASSRDSTNQPQHF	TGTGCCAGCAGTAGGGACAGCACCAATCAGCCCCAGCATTTT
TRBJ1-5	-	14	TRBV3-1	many	CASSQGSTNQPQHF	TGTGCCAGCAGCCAGGGATCTACGAATCAGCCCCAGCATTTT
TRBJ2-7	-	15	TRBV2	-	CASSSSWGGLDEQYF	TGTGCCAGCAGTTCCAGTTGGGGGGGGCTGGACGAGCAGTACTTC
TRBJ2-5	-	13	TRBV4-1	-	CASSLLGSETQYF	TGCGCCAGCAGCCTACTGGGATCTGAGACCCAGTACTTC
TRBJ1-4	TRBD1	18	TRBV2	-	CASSERGARQGGNEKLFF	TGTGCCAGCAGTGAAAGAGGGGCCCGACAGGGGGGTAATGAAAAACTGTTTTTT
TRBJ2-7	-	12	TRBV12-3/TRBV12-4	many	CASSHRDGEQYF	TGTGCCAGCAGCCACAGGGATGGGGAGCAGTACTTC
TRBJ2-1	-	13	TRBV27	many	CASKVYGYNEQFF	TGTGCCAGCAAGGTTTACGGGTACAATGAGCAGTTCTTC
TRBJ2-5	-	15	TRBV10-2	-	CASSPQGTLGGTQYF	TGCGCCAGCAGTCCTCAGGGGACTCTCGGAGGGACCCAGTACTTC